What follows describes a single T cell receptor (beta chain). This specimen belongs to a study of shared T cell receptors in the human thymus. V was trimmed by 0 bases and J by 0 bases, leaving 2 bases between them. This CDR3 has 13 residues. Germline V gene sequence: CDR1 MNHEY, CDR2 SVGAGI. Libraries were prepared by immunoSEQ multiplex PCR; TCRdb keeps only in-frame clonotypes and omits some of them. The sample carries approximately 68,000 clones, 90% to 95% recorded once. The TCR sequence derives from a human donor. Sequencing was performed on thymocytes. The chain joins TRBV6-5 to TRBJ2-5; D call uncertain. CDR3 nucleotide sequence: TGTGCCAGCAGTTACTCGGACCAAGAGACCCAGTACTTC. Translating it yields CASSYSDQETQYF.